The 30 T cell receptor beta chains listed next were all sequenced from one sample in a study of T cell clonality in common variable immunodeficiency. Measured with immunoSEQ multiplex PCR; TCRdb has only the in-frame clones, and not every one. The sample is made up of tens of thousands of clones, none counted only once. Material: peripheral blood mononuclear cells. The receptors were gathered from a person aged 18 to 75 in good health.

This clone was counted many times. The part of the CDR3 DNA that was read is TGTGCCAGCAGCCCCCAGACTAGCGGGAGATTTACCGGGGAG. This translates into CASSPQTSGRFTGE. The complete CDR3 reads CASSPQTSGRFTGELFF. The chain has TRBV7-8 and TRBJ2-2; TRBD2 agrees at 12 bases. The CDR3 extends 3 residues past the end of the read, so its final part is completed from the germline J gene. The junction had 9 bases not matched to a gene; V was cut back by 5 bases and J by 5 bases. This CDR3 has 17 amino acids. CDR1 SGHVS and CDR2 FQNEAQ come from the germline V gene.

This clone was counted ten times or more. The read ends 3 residues shy of where the CDR3 ends; the end is completed using the germline J gene. The genes are TRBV18 and TRBJ2-3, with a tentative D call TRBD2 (7 bases). CDR1 is KGHSH and CDR2 is LQKENI in the germline V gene. V was clipped by 2 bases and J by 8 bases, with 14 bases between them. The CDR3 length is 14 residues. The CDR3 region is CASSPGGGEPTQYF. The CDR3 bases that were read are TGTGCCAGCTCACCAGGAGGGGGGGAGCCTACG.

In this sample, this clone turned up many times. Relative to the germline gene, one junction end is altered; a read error may explain this. CDR3 amino acids: CASSQVAGGPSDTQYF. The sequenced part of the CDR3 DNA is TGCGCCAGCAGCCAAGTAGCGGGAGGGCCATCAGATACG. This chain joins TRBV4-2 and TRBJ2-3, with 11 bases that match TRBD2. The CDR3 goes on 3 residues after the read ends, and that part is filled in from the germline J gene. The CDR3 contains 16 residues. Germline V gene data show CDR1 as LGHNA and CDR2 as YNFKEQ.

This clone was detected a few times. The CDR3 spells CAWSPGTRGNNEQFF. CDR3 bases read: TGTGCCTGGAGTCCCGGGACTAGGGGAAACAATGAG. This sequence joins TRBV30 and TRBJ2-1, with 8 bases aligning to TRBD2. The CDR3 end is not reached by the read, which stops 3 residues before it; the germline J gene fills it in. Germline V gives CDR1 GTSNPN, CDR2 SVGIG (reference sequence). Germline trimming cut 2 bases from V and 5 bases from J; bases unmatched to any gene: 8. This CDR3 has 15 residues.

This clone was detected many times. The CDR3 end falls 3 residues outside the read, so it is completed with the germline J gene. The rearrangement joins TRBV20-1 to TRBJ2-1; 13 bases match TRBD2. Germline assignment: CDR1 DFQATT and CDR2 SNEGSKA (reference sequence). The CDR3 is 17 amino acids. J lost 1 base, V lost 2 bases, and 5 bases had no gene match. CDR3 sequence: CSARRTSGSLSYNEQFF. CDR3 DNA (partial): TGCAGTGCTAGAAGGACTAGCGGGAGTTTATCCTACAATGAG.

This clone appeared many times. From the germline J gene comes the end of the CDR3, since the read stops 3 residues before it. The rearrangement uses TRBV7-2 and TRBJ1-2, with D uncertain. This CDR3 region has 13 residues. Germline CDR1 is SGHTA and CDR2 is FQGNSA. CDR3 DNA (partial): TGTGCCAGCAGCTTAGAAAGAGGTAATGAG. This sequence encodes CASSLERGNE. The whole CDR3 is CASSLERGNEYTF.

This clone was counted ten times or more. The CDR3 end lies 3 residues beyond the end of the read and is filled in from the germline J gene. The rearrangement joins TRBV7-3 to TRBJ2-2; TRBD2 aligns across 12 bases. Losses at the gene ends were 2 bases for V and 4 bases for J; bases not matched to a gene: 8. From germline, CDR1 is SGHTA and CDR2 FQGTGA. The CDR3 is made up of 18 amino acids. CDR3 residues: CASSLLPLAGGSTGELFF. The CDR3 bases that were read are TGTGCCAGCAGCTTATTGCCCCTAGCGGGAGGGAGCACCGGGGAG.

This clone was recorded a few times. CDR3 protein: CASSMVVSYEAFF. CDR3 DNA (partial): TGTGCCAGTAGTATGGTGGTCTCCTACGAG. The chain employs TRBV19 and TRBJ1-1; D uncertain. Read sequence stops 3 residues before the CDR3 end, and the germline J gene provides the missing end. Germline V gives CDR1 LNHDA, CDR2 SQIVND (reference sequence). The CDR3 has 13 residues.

At least ten counts were recorded for this clone. The read gets to within 3 residues of the CDR3 end, and the germline J gene fills in the rest. The chain has TRBV11-2 and TRBJ2-1; 8 bases align to TRBD2. V shed 4 bases, J shed 4 bases, and the junction held 6 bases outside the gene matches. Germline assignment: CDR1 SGHAT and CDR2 FQNNGV. CDR3 length: 15 residues. CDR3 DNA, as far as it was read: TGTGCCAGCAGCTCATCTAGCGGGCCTTACAATGAG. Its protein product is CASSSSSGPYNE. The full CDR3 protein reads CASSSSSGPYNEQFF. Complete variable domain (other parts from reference TRBV11-2 and TRBJ2-1): EAGVAQSPRYKIIEKRQSVAFWCNPISGHATLYWYQQILGQGPKLLIQFQNNGVVDDSQLPKDRFSAERLKGVDSTLKIQPAKLEDSAVYLCASSSSSGPYNEQFFGPGTRLTVL.

This clone appeared many times. The CDR3 end lies 3 residues beyond the end of the read and is filled in from the germline J gene. The chain is built from TRBV5-1 and TRBJ2-2, with 9 bases that match TRBD2. The CDR3 is made up of 18 amino acids. Germline-derived CDR1 and CDR2 are SGHRS and YFSETQ. V shed 1 base and J 3 bases; nucleotides not matched to a gene: 10. CDR3 region: CASSLWASGNFDTGELFF. The part of the CDR3 DNA that was read is TGCGCCAGCAGCTTGTGGGCTAGCGGGAATTTCGACACCGGGGAG.

At least ten counts were recorded for this clone. The read ends 3 residues early relative to the CDR3; the germline J gene fills the gap. In the same sample, other DNA sequences code for this CDR3. The chain is built from TRBV20-1 and TRBJ2-3; 9 positions match TRBD2. This CDR3 is 15 amino acids long. V lost 1 base, J lost 1 base, and 3 bases stayed unmatched. Germline values: CDR1 DFQATT, CDR2 SNEGSKA (reference sequence). The CDR3 loop is CSARAGLAGTDTQYF. CDR3 DNA, as far as it was read: TGCAGTGCTAGAGCGGGACTAGCAGGCACAGATACG.

This clone has ten or more counts. The CDR3 goes on 3 residues after the read ends, and that part is filled in from the germline J gene. The genes are TRBV14 and TRBJ2-2; D perhaps matches TRBD2 (7 bases). V was clipped by 2 bases and J by 5 bases, with 12 bases between them. Per the germline V gene, CDR1 is SGHDN and CDR2 is FVKESK. This CDR3 comprises 15 residues. The sequenced CDR3 bases are TGTGCCAGCAGCCAATTGGGGGGGCGGACCGGGGAG. Amino acid sequence: CASSQLGGRTGE. The full CDR3 sequence reads CASSQLGGRTGELFF.

This clone was picked up many times. The CDR3 end lies 3 residues beyond the end of the read and is filled in from the germline J gene. The sample contains more than one DNA sequence encoding this CDR3. The chain joins TRBV6-1 to TRBJ1-3, with D possibly TRBD1 on 5 matching bases. The CDR3 contains 14 residues. The germline V gene has CDR1 MNHNS and CDR2 SASEGT. Deletions cut 1 base from V and 4 bases from J, with 8 bases between. CDR3 DNA (partial): TGTGCCAGCAGTGAAGTCAGGGTCGGAAACACC. It translates to CASSEVRVGNT. The whole CDR3 sequence is CASSEVRVGNTIYF.

This clone showed up many times. The read stops 3 residues short of the end of the CDR3; the missing end is completed from the germline J gene. V usage is TRBV7-6 and J usage is TRBJ2-1, with a possible D match to TRBD2 (5 bases). The germline V gene has CDR1 SGHVS and CDR2 FNYEAQ. This CDR3 contains 13 residues. Trimming cost V 0 bases and J 9 bases, with 9 bases left between them. The covered CDR3 bases are TGTGCCAGCAGCTTAGCGAGGGCCGGTGAG. Translating gives CASSLARAGE. The whole CDR3 protein is CASSLARAGEQFF.

This clone was seen many times. The observed sequence ends 3 residues before the CDR3 terminus, with the missing tail filled in from the germline J gene. The chain has TRBV2 and TRBJ1-1; 9 bases are a match to TRBD1. The CDR3 totals 15 residues. V dropped 3 bases and J dropped 4; count of bases not matched to a gene: 6. Germline V gene lookup returns CDR1 SNHLY and CDR2 FYNNEI. CDR3 loop: CASSDRDREGTEAFF. The CDR3 DNA, read in part, is TGTGCCAGCAGTGACCGGGACAGGGAGGGCACTGAA.

In this sample, this clone turned up many times. The sequenced fragment ends 3 residues before the CDR3 boundary, so the rest is inferred from the germline J gene. The V gene is TRBV2, the J gene TRBJ2-7, with 10 bases matching TRBD1. The V gene's germline CDR1 is SNHLY and CDR2 FYNNEI. The J segment lost 3 bases and the V segment lost 6 bases, leaving 14 bases of the junction unmatched. This CDR3 has 17 amino acids. CDR3 DNA, as far as it was read: TGTGCCAGCAGCCCCAGGACAGGGGGTAGCTCCGACTACGAG. Translated: CASSPRTGGSSDYE. The CDR3 reads in full as CASSPRTGGSSDYEQYF.

There are many counts of this clone. The read stops 3 residues short of the end of the CDR3; the missing end is completed from the germline J gene. The chain carries TRBV30 and TRBJ1-1, with D perhaps TRBD1 (5 bases). Germline CDR1 is GTSNPN and CDR2 is SVGIG (reference sequence). Trimming took 5 bases from V and 5 from J, leaving 21 bases between them. CDR3 length: 15 residues. This CDR3 reads CAWGPGGGGRTEAFF. The DNA read from the CDR3 is TGTGCCTGGGGGCCGGGTGGGGGGGGTCGGACTGAA.

This clone came up a few times. The read ends 3 residues early relative to the CDR3; the germline J gene fills the gap. The J gene is TRBJ1-3, the V gene TRBV7-9; weak D call: TRBD1 (6 bases). With 11 bases removed from V and 0 bases from J, the gap between germline ends came to 14 bases. In germline, CDR1 is SEHNR, CDR2 FQNEAQ (reference sequence). The CDR3 contains 14 residues. The CDR3 loop reads CAPTRTDSGNTIYF. The covered CDR3 bases are TGTGCCCCTACCCGGACAGACTCTGGAAACACC. Looking up the rest from reference TRBV7-9 and TRBJ1-3 gives the full variable domain: DTGVSQNPRHKITKRGQNVTFRCDPISEHNRLYWYRQTLGQGPEFLTYFQNEAQLEKSRLLSDRFSAERPKGSFSTLEIQRTEQGDSAMYLCAPTRTDSGNTIYFGEGSWLTVV.

This clone was recorded many times. The CDR3 end is not reached by the read, which stops 3 residues before it; the germline J gene fills it in. V is TRBV10-3 and J is TRBJ2-5; TRBD2 agrees at 8 bases. Germline lookup yields CDR1 ENHRY and CDR2 SYGVKD. V trimming: 5 bases; J trimming: 4 bases; junction bases outside the gene matches: 0. This CDR3 has 12 residues. The covered CDR3 bases are TGTGCCATCAGTCTAGCGGGAGAGACC. This encodes CAISLAGET. The whole CDR3 is CAISLAGETQYF.

This clone was seen at least ten times. The CDR3 end lies 3 residues beyond the end of the read and is filled in from the germline J gene. V gene TRBV5-1 combines with J gene TRBJ2-1; D is unresolved. The CDR3 sequence is 16 residues long. Trimming removed 0 bases at V and 8 bases at J, with 18 bases between. The V gene's germline CDR1 is SGHRS and CDR2 YFSETQ. The CDR3 sequence is CASSLDTSLSWDEQFF. The CDR3 DNA, read in part, is TGCGCCAGCAGCTTGGATACGAGCCTTAGCTGGGATGAG.

This clone was recorded at least ten times. The read is 3 residues too short to cover the CDR3 end, so that end is filled in from the germline J gene. The chain uses TRBV19 and TRBJ1-2, with TRBD1 matching over 7 bases. Germline V gene data show CDR1 as LNHDA and CDR2 as SQIVND (reference sequence). This CDR3 comprises 14 residues. The V and J ends lost 2 bases and 5 bases, in that order; junction bases with no gene match: 5. CDR3 loop: CASSITGARYGYTF. CDR3 bases read: TGTGCCAGTAGTATAACAGGGGCTCGGTATGGC.

The table lists this clone with a few counts. The CDR3 extends 3 residues past the end of the read, so its final part is completed from the germline J gene. The chain employs TRBV7-2 and TRBJ1-5; weak D call: TRBD1 (5 bases). The germline CDR1 and CDR2 sequences are SGHTA and FQGNSA. V gave up 5 bases and J gave up 3 bases, with 14 bases separating them. The CDR3 consists of 15 residues. CDR3: CASSPGRADNQPQHF. The part of the CDR3 DNA that was read is TGTGCCAGCAGCCCCGGCAGGGCCGACAATCAGCCC. The entire variable domain, with the rest obtained from reference TRBV7-2 and TRBJ1-5, is as follows: GAGVSQSPSNKVTEKGKDVELRCDPISGHTALYWYRQSLGQGLEFLIYFQGNSAPDKSGLPSDRFSAERTGGSVSTLTIQRTQQEDSAVYLCASSPGRADNQPQHFGDGTRLSIL.

This clone was counted ten times or more. The read terminates 3 residues before the CDR3 end, so the remaining end is supplied by the germline J gene. The rearrangement links TRBV2 to TRBJ2-4; 10 nucleotides match TRBD2. From germline, CDR1 is SNHLY and CDR2 FYNNEI. This CDR3 has 13 residues. V lost 5 bases, J lost 8 bases, and 3 bases stayed unmatched. The sequenced part of the CDR3 DNA is TGTGCCAGCAGTACAAGCGGGAGGGACATT. Its protein product is CASSTSGRDI. From start to end, the CDR3 is CASSTSGRDIQYF.

This clone showed up many times. The CDR3 end is not reached by the read, which stops 3 residues before it; the germline J gene fills it in. The chain carries TRBV19 and TRBJ2-6, with 11 nucleotides matching TRBD2. V lost 5 bases to trimming and J lost 0 bases; unmatched junction nucleotides: 3. Germline lookup yields CDR1 LNHDA and CDR2 SQIVND (reference sequence). The CDR3 runs to 17 residues. The CDR3 DNA, read in part, is TGTGCCAGTAGTTATAGCGGGAGGGTCTCTGGGGCCAACGTC. Translating gives CASSYSGRVSGANV. The CDR3 as a whole reads CASSYSGRVSGANVLTF.

A remark on this clone: The CDR3 is cut off 3 residues early in the read; its end comes from the germline J gene. The chain employs TRBV18 and TRBJ1-2; the D is unclear. Germline V gives CDR1 KGHSH, CDR2 LQKENI. The CDR3 length is 16 residues. The CDR3 DNA, read in part, is TGTGCCAGCTCACCGGGTTCTAGCGGGAAGCACAATGAC. Amino acid sequence: CASSPGSSGKHND. The entire CDR3 sequence reads CASSPGSSGKHNDYTF. Looking up the rest from reference TRBV18 and TRBJ1-2 gives the full variable domain: NAGVMQNPRHLVRRRGQEARLRCSPMKGHSHVYWYRQLPEEGLKFMVYLQKENIIDESGMPKERFSAEFPKEGPSILRIQQVVRGDSAAYFCASSPGSSGKHNDYTFGSGTRLTVV.

Ten or more counts support this clone. The observed sequence ends 3 residues before the CDR3 terminus, with the missing tail filled in from the germline J gene. The chain links TRBV18 to TRBJ2-1, with a possible D match to TRBD2 (7 bases). This CDR3 is 14 amino acids long. V was pared by 11 bases and J by 3 bases, with 17 bases between. The germline V gene has CDR1 KGHSH and CDR2 LQKENI. The CDR3 bases that were read are TGTGCCGTTTCAAGGGGGGGGAGCTACAATGAG. It codes for CAVSRGGSYNE. The CDR3 in full is CAVSRGGSYNEQFF.

CDR3 DNA, as far as it was read: TGTGCCAGCAGTGTGGGACTAGCGGGAGGGGATACG. This gives the protein CASSVGLAGGDT. The CDR3, in full, reads CASSVGLAGGDTQYF. The chain carries TRBV6-4 and TRBJ2-3; TRBD2 matches at 16 bases. Read coverage stops 3 residues before the CDR3 terminus; the germline J gene supplies the remainder. The CDR3 runs to 15 residues. Germline loops: CDR1 MRHNA, CDR2 SNTAGT. V shed 4 bases, J shed 6 bases, and the junction held 1 base outside the gene matches.

This clone was seen ten or more times. The read stops 3 residues short of the end of the CDR3; the missing end is completed from the germline J gene. This chain uses TRBV4-2 with TRBJ1-4; 7 bases are a match to TRBD1. The CDR3 is made up of 17 amino acids. Trimming took 1 base from V and 0 from J; bases not matched to a gene: 5. Looked up from germline, CDR1 is LGHNA and CDR2 is YNFKEQ. The DNA read from the CDR3 is TGTGCCAGCAGCCAAGGACAGGGCCCCACAACTAATGAAAAA. Translation: CASSQGQGPTTNEK. The complete CDR3 protein is CASSQGQGPTTNEKLFF.

In its sample, this clone was seen many times. The sequenced fragment ends 3 residues before the CDR3 boundary, so the rest is inferred from the germline J gene. This rearrangement joins TRBV20-1 to TRBJ2-5; 10 bases are shared with TRBD1. The CDR3 runs 15 residues. Germline V gene sequence: CDR1 DFQATT, CDR2 SNEGSKA (reference sequence). The V segment lost 0 bases and the J segment 6 bases; nucleotides outside the gene matches: 7. CDR3 protein: CSARDLGQGGKTQYF. The sequenced part of the CDR3 DNA is TGCAGTGCTAGAGATTTAGGACAGGGGGGGAAGACC.

In this sample, this clone turned up many times. The CDR3 end lies 3 residues beyond the end of the read and is filled in from the germline J gene. This chain uses TRBV7-2 with TRBJ1-2; the D gene is possibly TRBD1 (5 bases). Germline V gene data show CDR1 as SGHTA and CDR2 as FQGNSA. The CDR3 is 11 residues long. The part of the CDR3 DNA that was read is TGTGCCAGCAGCTCAGGGTTGGGT. Translated, it gives CASSSGLG. In full, the CDR3 is CASSSGLGYTF.